The sequence of this TCR beta chain was determined in a study of CD8 T cells in Susac syndrome. Germline V lookup: CDR1 MDHEN, CDR2 SYDVKM. The CDR3 has 15 residues. J was trimmed by 10 bases and V by 6 bases; bases with no gene match: 14. Random hexamers primed reverse transcription of about 0.45 to 1 ug RNA. TCRdb used MiXCR to reprocess the immunoSEQ multiplex PCR reads, holding one entry per CDR3 protein. Seen here are about 190,000 distinct CDR3 sequences, roughly nine tenths observed once, and the top ten hold around 0.085%. The chain joins TRBV28 to TRBJ2-1, with TRBD2 matching over 8 bases. Sequenced input: CD4+ T cells from PBMCs. This receptor was identified in a human donor with Susac syndrome. CDR3 coding DNA: TGTGCCAGCAGGACCGAGGGACTAGGTTCAGCAGAGCAGTTCTTC. Its translation: CASRTEGLGSAEQFF.